This passage covers 18 T cell receptor beta chains from one sample sequenced in a study of blood T cell repertoires in COVID-19. The table came from immunoSEQ multiplex PCR; TCRdb's copy has only in-frame clones and leaves some out. The sample has around 100,000 clones, 80% to 90% seen once. What was sequenced was peripheral blood. These receptors came from a human donor in a cohort sampled during active COVID-19.

The chain couples TRBV18 to TRBJ2-7; 12 positions agree with TRBD2. Germline-derived CDR1 and CDR2 are KGHSH and LQKENI. V was pared by 5 bases and J by 3 bases, with 8 bases of the junction left unmatched. The CDR3 sequence is 16 residues long. CDR3 residues: CASSSTSGSDGYEQYF. The DNA of the CDR3 is TGTGCCAGCTCATCGACTAGCGGGAGCGATGGCTACGAGCAGTACTTC.

This clone was counted once. The chain combines TRBV28 with TRBJ2-1, with a weak D call TRBD1 (8 bases). The V gene's germline CDR1 is MDHEN and CDR2 SYDVKM. This CDR3 is 15 amino acids long. V lost 5 bases and J lost 4, with 15 bases in between. The CDR3 DNA follows: TGTGCCAGCAGTCCGGGGGGACAGGAGTACAATGAGCAGTTCTTC. As protein: CASSPGGQEYNEQFF.

This clone was observed once. This sequence joins TRBV28 and TRBJ1-1; D not resolved. CDR3 length: 11 amino acids. Germline V CDR1 and CDR2: MDHEN, SYDVKM. The V end lost 7 bases, the J end lost 7 bases, and 10 bases lay between the germline ends. For the CDR3, the DNA is TGTGCCAGCACTATCCTCGGTGAAGCTTTCTTT. Translation: CASTILGEAFF. Full variable domain (remainder filled in from reference TRBV28 and TRBJ1-1): DVKVTQSSRYLVKRTGEKVFLECVQDMDHENMFWYRQDPGLGLRLIYFSYDVKMKEKGDIPEGYSVSREKKERFSLILESASTNQTSMYLCASTILGEAFFGQGTRLTVV.

The chain uses TRBV4-2 and TRBJ2-3, with D possibly being TRBD1 (6 bases). The germline CDR1 and CDR2 sequences are LGHNA and YNFKEQ. The germline V and J ends were trimmed by 4 bases and 5 bases, with 22 bases remaining between them. The CDR3 extends over 17 amino acids. The CDR3 DNA sequence: TGTGCCAGCAGCCTACAATCAGGGGCCCCTCCCGGAGATACGCAGTATTTT. It encodes CASSLQSGAPPGDTQYF.

The chain is built from TRBV27 and TRBJ2-1, with TRBD2 as a possible D gene (6 bases). With 5 bases removed from V and 14 bases from J, the gap between germline ends came to 19 bases. This CDR3 region has 13 residues. Germline V lookup: CDR1 MNHEY, CDR2 SMNVEV (reference sequence). The CDR3 nucleotides are TGTGCCAGCAGTCCGACCCGGGCTTCGGGGGAGTTCTTC. As protein: CASSPTRASGEFF.

The chain has TRBV9 and TRBJ2-7, with 8 bases fitting TRBD1. Germline lookup yields CDR1 SGDLS and CDR2 YYNGEE. V lost 0 bases, J lost 4 bases, and 6 bases stayed unmatched. The CDR3 length is 15 residues. The CDR3 spells CASSVAGTGDYEQYF. Here the CDR3 DNA reads TGTGCCAGCAGCGTAGCGGGGACAGGAGATTACGAGCAGTACTTC. The complete variable domain, with remaining parts taken from reference TRBV9 and TRBJ2-7, reads DSGVTQTPKHLITATGQRVTLRCSPRSGDLSVYWYQQSLDQGLQFLIQYYNGEERAKGNILERFSAQQFPDLHSELNLSSLELGDSALYFCASSVAGTGDYEQYFGPGTRLTVT.

CDR3 nucleotide sequence: TGTGCCTGGAGTGTAGAGAGGAAAGGTGGCTACACCTTC. This sequence encodes CAWSVERKGGYTF. The chain combines TRBV30 with TRBJ1-2, with D unclear. CDR1 is GTSNPN, CDR2 SVGIG, per germline (reference sequence). V lost 0 bases, J lost 7 bases, and 12 bases lay in between. The CDR3 consists of 13 residues.

The CDR3 protein is CASSWDSGGEGSLLNRRRDTQYF. CDR3 nucleotide sequence: TGCGCCAGCAGCTGGGACAGCGGGGGAGAGGGAAGTCTCCTCAACCGCCGAAGGGATACGCAGTATTTT. This rearrangement joins TRBV5-1 to TRBJ2-3, with D possibly TRBD2 on 8 matching bases. Germline V gene lookup returns CDR1 SGHRS and CDR2 YFSETQ. CDR3 length: 23 amino acids. Trimming removed 3 bases from V and 6 bases from J, with 41 bases in between.

V is TRBV30 and J is TRBJ2-3; 9 bases map to TRBD2. The CDR3 contains 16 residues. Germline CDR1 and CDR2: GTSNPN and SVGIG (reference sequence). The trim removed 2 bases at V and 2 bases at J, leaving 8 bases unmatched. The CDR3 region is CAWSPRLAVHTDTQYF. The CDR3 coding sequence is TGTGCCTGGAGTCCTCGACTAGCGGTTCACACAGATACGCAGTATTTT.

V usage is TRBV2 and J usage is TRBJ2-2; TRBD1 agrees at 12 bases. Germline V gene data show CDR1 as SNHLY and CDR2 as FYNNEI. The CDR3 covers 18 residues. Trimming took 10 bases from V and 6 from J; bases not matched to a gene: 18. The CDR3 region is CAKRPGTGGGGGSGELFF. The CDR3 region has the DNA TGTGCCAAGAGACCCGGGACAGGGGGCGGCGGGGGCTCCGGGGAGCTGTTTTTT.

This clone was observed once. The chain is built from TRBV6-1 and TRBJ2-3, with 7 bases identical to TRBD1. J gave up 2 bases and V 1 base, and 3 bases lay outside the gene matches. CDR3 length equals 15 residues. CDR1 and CDR2 from the germline V gene are MNHNS and SASEGT. Written as DNA, the CDR3 is TGTGCCAGCAGTGAAGTAGGGGGCACCACAGATACGCAGTATTTT. Translation gives CASSEVGGTTDTQYF.

This rearrangement joins TRBV28 to TRBJ2-2, with a weak D call TRBD2 (6 bases). CDR1 is MDHEN, CDR2 SYDVKM, per germline. Trimming cost V 10 bases and J 6 bases, with 15 bases left between them. This CDR3 region has 13 residues. CDR3 amino acids: CATSGGAPGELFF. As DNA, the CDR3 is TGTGCCACCTCAGGAGGGGCGCCCGGGGAGCTGTTTTTT.

This chain links TRBV9 with TRBJ2-5; TRBD2 agrees at 9 bases. The CDR3 sequence is 15 residues long. The V and J ends lost 3 bases and 1 base, in that order; junction bases with no gene match: 4. Germline lookup yields CDR1 SGDLS and CDR2 YYNGEE. The CDR3, as DNA: TGTGCCAGCAGCGCCTCTAGCGGGATCCAAGAGACCCAGTACTTC. Its protein is CASSASSGIQETQYF. The whole variable domain, remainder taken from reference TRBV9 and TRBJ2-5, is DSGVTQTPKHLITATGQRVTLRCSPRSGDLSVYWYQQSLDQGLQFLIQYYNGEERAKGNILERFSAQQFPDLHSELNLSSLELGDSALYFCASSASSGIQETQYFGPGTRLLVL.

This clone was observed a single time. V is TRBV12-5 and J is TRBJ2-3; TRBD2 agrees at 7 bases. From germline, CDR1 is LGHNT and CDR2 FRNRAP. V shed 7 bases and J 0 bases; nucleotides not matched to a gene: 7. The CDR3 contains 15 residues. The CDR3 region is CASAQAGTSTDTQYF. As DNA, the CDR3 is TGTGCTAGTGCCCAAGCGGGAACTAGCACAGATACGCAGTATTTT.

The chain couples TRBV12-3 or TRBV12-4 to TRBJ1-5; no clear D. This CDR3 contains 13 residues. V gave up 4 bases and J gave up 0 bases, with 4 bases separating them. CDR3 DNA: TGTGCCAGCAGTTACAGTAGCAATCAGCCCCAGCATTTT. Encoded protein: CASSYSSNQPQHF.

The J gene is TRBJ2-7, the V gene TRBV5-6; 7 bases fit TRBD2. V gave up 5 bases and J gave up 3 bases; unmatched junction bases: 14. The CDR3 extends over 16 amino acids. Germline V gene sequence: CDR1 SGHDT, CDR2 YYEEEE. The CDR3 spells CASSSEGRVFVYEQYF. The CDR3 nucleotides are TGTGCCAGCAGTTCCGAGGGGAGGGTTTTTGTCTACGAGCAGTACTTC.

In its sample, this clone was seen once. The rearrangement links TRBV7-6 to TRBJ2-3; no definite D call. This CDR3 comprises 14 residues. Germline V lookup: CDR1 SGHVS, CDR2 FNYEAQ. Trimming left V 5 bases short and J 7 bases short, with 16 bases between. In nucleotides, the CDR3 is TGTGCCAGCAGCCCCCGAGTCGAAACGAATACGCAGTATTTT. Translated: CASSPRVETNTQYF.

This clone has only one observation. The J gene is TRBJ1-3, the V gene TRBV18; D is perhaps TRBD1 (5 bases). V dropped 0 bases and J dropped 2 bases, with 11 bases sitting between them. There are 16 residues in the CDR3. Germline V gives CDR1 KGHSH, CDR2 LQKENI. CDR3 bases: TGTGCCAGCTCACCACCACCCAGGGTTGCTGGAAACACCATATATTTT. This encodes CASSPPPRVAGNTIYF.